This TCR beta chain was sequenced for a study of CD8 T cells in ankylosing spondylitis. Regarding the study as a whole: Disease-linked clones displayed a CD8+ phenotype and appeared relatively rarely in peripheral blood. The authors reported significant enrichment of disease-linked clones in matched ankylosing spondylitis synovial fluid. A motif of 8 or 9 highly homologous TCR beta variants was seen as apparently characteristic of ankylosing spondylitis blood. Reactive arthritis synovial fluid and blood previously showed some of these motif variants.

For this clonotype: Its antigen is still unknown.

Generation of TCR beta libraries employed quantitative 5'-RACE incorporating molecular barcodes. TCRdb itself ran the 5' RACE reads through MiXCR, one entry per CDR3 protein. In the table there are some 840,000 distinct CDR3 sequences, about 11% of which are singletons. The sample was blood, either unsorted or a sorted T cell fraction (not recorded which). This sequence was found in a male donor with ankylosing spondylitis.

In nucleotides, the CDR3 is TGTGCCAGCAGCGTACTAGGGACAGGGGGCTACAATGAGCAGTTCTTC. Residues: CASSVLGTGGYNEQFF. The V gene is TRBV9, the J gene TRBJ2-1, with 11 bases lining up with TRBD1. The CDR3 consists of 16 residues. The germline V gene encodes CDR1 SGDLS and CDR2 YYNGEE. V shed 1 base, J shed 3 bases, and the junction held 3 bases outside the gene matches.